This T cell receptor (beta chain) was identified during a study of blood T cell repertoires in COVID-19. Repertoires were generated with immunoSEQ multiplex PCR, while TCRdb's copy carries only in-frame clones and drops some. The sample includes about 140,000 clones, approximately 85% of them seen just once. The clonotype was recovered from a woman older than 75 with acute or convalescent COVID-19. The sample taken for sequencing was peripheral blood.

The CDR3 is CASSRQGLPYNEQFF. CDR3 DNA: TGTGCCAGCAGCCGACAAGGACTACCCTACAATGAGCAGTTCTTC. The V and J genes are TRBV3-1 (or the pseudogene TRBV3-2) and TRBJ2-1; the D gene is possibly TRBD2 (6 bases). V was pared by 4 bases and J by 2 bases, with 12 bases between. This CDR3 has 15 residues. Germline V lookup: CDR1 LGHDT, CDR2 YNNKEL (reference sequence).